The 32 T cell receptor beta chains below all came from one sample that was sequenced in a study of cytotoxic CD8 clonotypes in ibrutinib-treated CLL. Using immunoSEQ multiplex PCR, the repertoire was profiled, and TCRdb retains in-frame clones only, with some absent. The repertoire holds 130,000 or so clones, with roughly 80% as singletons. Material: PBMCs, obtained after 12 months of ibrutinib treatment. These receptors were obtained from a human donor with chronic lymphocytic leukemia.

This clone occurred a few times. This rearrangement joins TRBV11-3 to TRBJ2-3; 8 bases line up with TRBD1. This CDR3 spans 14 amino acids. Germline CDR1 and CDR2: SGHNT and YENEEA. J gave up 4 bases and V 4 bases, and 4 bases lay outside the gene matches. The CDR3 DNA reads TGTGCCAGCAGCTCTGGACAGGGCGCAGATACGCAGTATTTT. Translating it yields CASSSGQGADTQYF.

This clone was seen a handful of times. The chain joins TRBV6-1 to TRBJ2-7; the D is unclear. This CDR3 has 13 residues. Germline V gives CDR1 MNHNS, CDR2 SASEGT. Trimming left V 4 bases short and J 3 bases short, with 10 bases between. The CDR3 bases are TGTGCCAGCAGTGTAAAGGACCTCTACGAGCAGTACTTC. Residues: CASSVKDLYEQYF.

This clone was detected only a few times. The chain has TRBV19 and TRBJ2-1; D is perhaps TRBD1 (5 bases). The V and J ends lost 2 bases and 2 bases respectively, with 13 bases between them. The CDR3 runs to 16 residues. Per the germline V gene, CDR1 is LNHDA and CDR2 is SQIVND (reference sequence). CDR3 nucleotides: TGTGCCAGTAGTATAAAAGGGCAGGGCCCCTACAATGAGCAGTTCTTC. Amino acids: CASSIKGQGPYNEQFF. Full variable domain (outside the CDR3, taken from reference TRBV19 and TRBJ2-1): DGGITQSPKYLFRKEGQNVTLSCEQNLNHDAMYWYRQDPGQGLRLIYYSQIVNDFQKGDIAEGYSVSREKKESFPLTVTSAQKNPTAFYLCASSIKGQGPYNEQFFGPGTRLTVL.

This chain connects TRBV6-6 to TRBJ1-4, with unresolved D. Trimming removed 1 base at V and 2 bases at J, with 8 bases between. CDR1 and CDR2 from the germline V gene are MNHNY and SVGAGI (reference sequence). CDR3 length: 15 residues. The CDR3 protein is CASSYFTQTNEKLFF. The CDR3 bases are TGTGCCAGCAGTTACTTCACGCAGACTAATGAAAAACTGTTTTTT.

The chain links TRBV9 to TRBJ2-3; D is unclear. Trimming took 0 bases from V and 2 from J, leaving 4 bases between them. This CDR3 comprises 13 residues. Per the germline V gene, CDR1 is SGDLS and CDR2 is YYNGEE. CDR3 protein: CASSVALTDTQYF. In DNA, the CDR3 is TGTGCCAGCAGCGTAGCCCTCACAGATACGCAGTATTTT.

The rearrangement uses TRBV29-1 and TRBJ2-7; unclear D gene. V was cut by 4 bases and J by 0 bases, with 4 bases left in between. Germline-derived CDR1 and CDR2 are SQVTM and ANQGSEA. This CDR3 spans 11 amino acids. CDR3 sequence (DNA): TGCAGCGTTGCGAGCTCCTACGAGCAGTACTTC. Its translation is CSVASSYEQYF.

The V and J genes are TRBV10-3 and TRBJ2-3, with 11 bases identical to TRBD2. There are 16 residues in the CDR3. V was pared by 5 bases and J by 2 bases, with 6 bases of the junction left unmatched. Germline CDR1 reads ENHRY; CDR2 reads SYGVKD. CDR3 nucleotides: TGTGCCATCAGTTCTACTAGCGGGAGCTTCACAGATACGCAGTATTTT. It yields the protein CAISSTSGSFTDTQYF.

The chain has TRBV5-5 and TRBJ2-7, with 7 bases aligning to TRBD1. The V and J ends lost 4 bases and 2 bases, in that order; junction bases with no gene match: 6. The CDR3 is 14 amino acids. Per the germline V gene, CDR1 is SGHKS and CDR2 is YYEKEE (reference sequence). The CDR3 sequence: CASSTPGQTYEQYF. The CDR3 DNA reads as TGTGCCAGCAGCACTCCGGGACAGACCTACGAGCAGTACTTC.

This rearrangement joins TRBV28 to TRBJ2-2; TRBD1 matches at 9 bases. Germline CDR1 reads MDHEN; CDR2 reads SYDVKM. The CDR3 length is 17 residues. Trimming removed 7 bases from V and 2 bases from J; junction bases left unmatched: 11. The CDR3 loop is CASTGGPGQGNTGELFF. The CDR3 bases are TGTGCCAGCACTGGGGGTCCGGGACAGGGAAACACCGGGGAGCTGTTTTTT. The variable domain in full, with the rest retrieved from reference TRBV28 and TRBJ2-2, is DVKVTQSSRYLVKRTGEKVFLECVQDMDHENMFWYRQDPGLGLRLIYFSYDVKMKEKGDIPEGYSVSREKKERFSLILESASTNQTSMYLCASTGGPGQGNTGELFFGEGSRLTVL.

This chain links TRBV7-9 with TRBJ2-1; D is unclear. CDR3 length: 14 residues. Germline V gene lookup returns CDR1 SEHNR and CDR2 FQNEAQ (reference sequence). Trimming shortened V by 3 bases and J by 0 bases, and 6 bases separated the two germline ends. The CDR3 loop reads CASSFFSSYNEQFF. Written as DNA, the CDR3 is TGTGCCAGCAGCTTCTTCTCCTCCTACAATGAGCAGTTCTTC.

The chain employs TRBV2 and TRBJ2-5; TRBD1 matches at 9 bases. This CDR3 spans 15 amino acids. Germline loops: CDR1 SNHLY, CDR2 FYNNEI. V gave up 3 bases and J gave up 5 bases; unmatched junction bases: 7. The CDR3 loop is CASSDMGQGLETQYF. The DNA for the CDR3 is TGTGCCAGCAGTGATATGGGACAGGGATTGGAGACCCAGTACTTC.

This rearrangement joins TRBV10-2 to TRBJ2-1; TRBD1 is a possible D gene (6 bases). In germline, CDR1 is WSHSY, CDR2 SAAADI. The length of the CDR3 is 11 residues. With 6 bases removed from V and 8 bases from J, the gap between germline ends came to 8 bases. The CDR3 reads CASSRGHEQFF. The CDR3 nucleotides read TGCGCCAGCAGCAGGGGTCATGAGCAGTTCTTC.

CDR3 sequence reads: CASSEGPGNTIYF. The CDR3 nucleotides are TGTGCCAGCAGTGAAGGTCCTGGAAACACCATATATTTT. The rearrangement uses TRBV2 and TRBJ1-3; the D is unclear. Germline CDR1 reads SNHLY; CDR2 reads FYNNEI. The CDR3 is 13 residues long. The V gene lost 1 base and the J gene lost 2 bases, with 3 bases spanning the gap. Together with reference TRBV2 and TRBJ1-3, the CDR3 gives the full variable domain: EPEVTQTPSHQVTQMGQEVILRCVPISNHLYFYWYRQILGQKVEFLVSFYNNEISEKSEIFDDQFSVERPDGSNFTLKIRSTKLEDSAMYFCASSEGPGNTIYFGEGSWLTVV.

CDR3: CASSQLSTDTQYF. CDR3 DNA: TGTGCCAGCAGCCAACTGAGCACAGATACGCAGTATTTT. The chain carries TRBV4-2 and TRBJ2-3; no clear D. This CDR3 has 13 residues. Trimming removed 2 bases from V and 0 bases from J, with 3 bases in between. Germline loops: CDR1 LGHNA, CDR2 YNFKEQ.

V and J are TRBV4-2 and TRBJ2-7, with D unclear. Per the germline V gene, CDR1 is LGHNA and CDR2 is YNFKEQ. CDR3 length: 17 amino acids. V lost 1 base, J lost 2 bases, and 18 bases lay in between. CDR3 protein: CASSQAVRAEATYEQYF. In DNA, the CDR3 is TGTGCCAGCAGCCAAGCGGTTCGGGCTGAGGCTACCTACGAGCAGTACTTC.

This chain connects TRBV9 to TRBJ2-1, with D possibly matching TRBD1 (5 bases). Germline CDR1 SGDLS, CDR2 YYNGEE. V lost 1 base and J lost 4, with 12 bases in between. This CDR3 comprises 15 residues. The CDR3 coding sequence is TGTGCCAGCAGCGTATACAGGAGCCCATACAATGAGCAGTTCTTC. Translating it yields CASSVYRSPYNEQFF.

This clone was picked up many times. The chain couples TRBV5-1 to TRBJ1-1; possible D gene TRBD1, 5 bases. V shed 1 base and J shed 1 base, with 14 bases lying between them. CDR3 size: 16 residues. The V gene's germline CDR1 is SGHRS and CDR2 YFSETQ. CDR3 DNA sequence: TGCGCCAGCAGCTTGACGACGGGCGGGGGGAACACTGAAGCTTTCTTT. The encoded protein is CASSLTTGGGNTEAFF. Filled out from reference TRBV5-1 and TRBJ1-1, the complete variable domain reads KAGVTQTPRYLIKTRGQQVTLSCSPISGHRSVSWYQQTPGQGLQFLFEYFSETQRNKGNFPGRFSGRQFSNSRSEMNVSTLELGDSALYLCASSLTTGGGNTEAFFGQGTRLTVV.

This chain connects TRBV7-9 to TRBJ2-7; TRBD2 matches at 10 bases. The CDR3 has 16 amino acids. The V segment lost 5 bases and the J segment 3 bases; nucleotides outside the gene matches: 10. Germline V CDR1 and CDR2: SEHNR, FQNEAQ (reference sequence). The DNA for the CDR3 is TGTGCCAGCAGCCGCCCCGGCCTAGCGGGGGACTACGAGCAGTACTTC. The encoded protein is CASSRPGLAGDYEQYF. Full variable domain (rest looked up from reference TRBV7-9 and TRBJ2-7): DTGVSQNPRHKITKRGQNVTFRCDPISEHNRLYWYRQTLGQGPEFLTYFQNEAQLEKSRLLSDRFSAERPKGSFSTLEIQRTEQGDSAMYLCASSRPGLAGDYEQYFGPGTRLTVT.

There are many counts of this clone. This chain joins TRBV19 and TRBJ2-2; 7 nucleotides align to TRBD1. V shed 1 base and J 8 bases; nucleotides not matched to a gene: 7. Germline CDR1 LNHDA, CDR2 SQIVND (reference sequence). CDR3 length: 15 amino acids. CDR3 in DNA: TGTGCCAGTAGTATAGTTGGACAGGAGTCAGGGGAGCTGTTTTTT. Protein: CASSIVGQESGELFF.

The chain links TRBV18 to TRBJ2-2, with D unclear. Germline V gene sequence: CDR1 KGHSH, CDR2 LQKENI. This CDR3 is 14 amino acids long. V shed 0 bases and J shed 6 bases, with 8 bases lying between them. In nucleotides, the CDR3 is TGTGCCAGCTCACCACCGGGGATCTCCGGGGAGCTGTTTTTT. This codes for CASSPPGISGELFF.

The V call is TRBV28, the J call TRBJ2-3; D perhaps matches TRBD1 (5 bases). Germline CDR1 MDHEN, CDR2 SYDVKM. The germline V and J ends were trimmed by 5 bases and 5 bases, with 17 bases remaining between them. The CDR3 covers 15 residues. In nucleotides, the CDR3 is TGTGCCAGCAGTCAGGGCCTTTCTCCCTTAGATACGCAGTATTTT. This encodes CASSQGLSPLDTQYF.

This chain links TRBV7-8 with TRBJ2-3, with TRBD1 matching 9 bases. The CDR3 runs 15 residues. CDR1 and CDR2 from the germline V gene are SGHVS and FQNEAQ. With 10 bases clipped from V and 2 bases from J, the junction kept 10 bases outside the gene matches. CDR3 nucleotide sequence: TGTGCCACCCACTTGACAGGGGGTGACACAGATACGCAGTATTTT. The encoded protein is CATHLTGGDTDTQYF.

J is TRBJ2-3 and V is TRBV7-2; 7 positions match TRBD2. The length of the CDR3 is 15 residues. V shed 3 bases and J 0 bases; nucleotides not matched to a gene: 3. The germline gives CDR1 SGHTA, CDR2 FQGNSA. CDR3 nucleotides: TGTGCCAGCAGCTTGGCAGCGGGGAGCACAGATACGCAGTATTTT. Translation: CASSLAAGSTDTQYF.

The chain is built from TRBV2 and TRBJ2-7; D ambiguous. The CDR3 spans 14 residues. V gave up 3 bases and J gave up 2 bases, with 11 bases separating them. Germline V gene sequence: CDR1 SNHLY, CDR2 FYNNEI. This chain's CDR3 is CASSDLGSAYEQYF. The CDR3, as DNA: TGTGCCAGCAGTGATCTCGGGTCAGCCTACGAGCAGTACTTC.

This clone has ten or more counts. The J gene is TRBJ1-1, the V gene TRBV28; unclear D gene. Germline loops: CDR1 MDHEN, CDR2 SYDVKM. V lost 2 bases, J lost 6 bases, and 16 bases lay in between. The CDR3 length is 15 residues. The CDR3 protein is CASSLEALADAEAFF. In nucleotides, the CDR3 is TGTGCCAGCAGTTTAGAAGCTTTGGCAGACGCTGAAGCTTTCTTT.

This clone was observed once. The chain couples TRBV7-9 to TRBJ2-3, with TRBD1 as a possible D gene (6 bases). CDR3 length equals 19 residues. Germline lookup yields CDR1 SEHNR and CDR2 FQNEAQ (reference sequence). V was shortened by 4 bases and J by 6 bases, with 29 bases between the two germline ends. The CDR3 loop reads CASSSDPSGPGASWDTQYF. DNA for the CDR3: TGTGCCAGCAGCTCCGACCCCTCCGGGCCAGGGGCATCGTGGGATACGCAGTATTTT. The full variable domain, with the rest looked up from reference TRBV7-9 and TRBJ2-3, is DTGVSQNPRHKITKRGQNVTFRCDPISEHNRLYWYRQTLGQGPEFLTYFQNEAQLEKSRLLSDRFSAERPKGSFSTLEIQRTEQGDSAMYLCASSSDPSGPGASWDTQYFGPGTRLTVL.

The J gene is TRBJ2-2, the V gene TRBV6-1; D is unclear. Germline CDR1 and CDR2: MNHNS and SASEGT. V was shortened by 4 bases and J by 2 bases, with 14 bases between the two germline ends. CDR3 size: 16 residues. The CDR3 loop reads CASSVGVRLNTGELFF. In nucleotides, the CDR3 is TGTGCCAGCAGTGTTGGGGTGAGATTAAACACCGGGGAGCTGTTTTTT.

V usage is TRBV30 and J usage is TRBJ2-7, with D unresolved. V was cut by 8 bases and J by 2 bases, with 10 bases left in between. Germline V CDR1 and CDR2: GTSNPN, SVGIG (reference sequence). This CDR3 contains 11 residues. The CDR3 DNA reads as TGTGCCCTGGTCTTCGCCTACGAGCAGTACTTC. This sequence encodes CALVFAYEQYF.

This clone was found once. The J gene is TRBJ2-1, the V gene TRBV7-3; D not certain. V lost 1 base to trimming and J lost 0 bases, with 10 bases between them. This CDR3 contains 16 residues. The germline gives CDR1 SGHTA, CDR2 FQGTGA. The CDR3: CASSLKSPTSYNEQFF. Written as DNA, the CDR3 is TGTGCCAGCAGCTTAAAGAGTCCAACCTCCTACAATGAGCAGTTCTTC.

This clone was counted a single time. This chain joins TRBV5-5 and TRBJ2-5; 14 bases match TRBD2. With V trimmed by 4 bases and J by 5 bases, 7 bases remained unmatched. There are 16 residues in the CDR3. Germline values: CDR1 SGHKS, CDR2 YYEKEE (reference sequence). The CDR3 DNA reads as TGTGCCAGCAGCACCGGACTAGCGGGGGGCGGGGAGACCCAGTACTTC. Translated, it gives CASSTGLAGGGETQYF.

The chain joins TRBV28 to TRBJ2-6; D gene ambiguous. Trimming took off 3 bases at V and 0 bases at J, with 9 bases between the two ends. The CDR3 length is 16 residues. In germline, CDR1 is MDHEN, CDR2 SYDVKM. In nucleotides, the CDR3 is TGTGCCAGCAGTTTCGCCTACAGCTCTGGGGCCAACGTCCTGACTTTC. Amino acid sequence: CASSFAYSSGANVLTF. Variable domain in full (rest from reference TRBV28 and TRBJ2-6): DVKVTQSSRYLVKRTGEKVFLECVQDMDHENMFWYRQDPGLGLRLIYFSYDVKMKEKGDIPEGYSVSREKKERFSLILESASTNQTSMYLCASSFAYSSGANVLTFGAGSRLTVL.

The genes are TRBV7-8 and TRBJ2-6; D might be TRBD1 or TRBD2, each matching 5 bases. CDR3 length: 18 amino acids. With 5 bases removed from V and 0 bases from J, the gap between germline ends came to 17 bases. Per the germline V gene, CDR1 is SGHVS and CDR2 is FQNEAQ. The CDR3 sequence is CASSLVPGRSSGANVLTF. Here the CDR3 DNA reads TGTGCCAGCAGCCTAGTACCGGGACGTAGCTCTGGGGCCAACGTCCTGACTTTC.